The 24 T cell receptor beta chains below were found in one sample sequenced in a study of immune evolution from preneoplasia to lung adenocarcinoma. The protocol was immunoSEQ multiplex PCR, while the TCRdb copy is restricted to in-frame clones and leaves out a portion. This repertoire shows around 11,000 clones, approximately 82% found once; its top ten account for approximately 1.5%. The sequenced sample was FFPE minimally invasive lung adenocarcinoma tissue. The receptor source for this set is a person aged 65-85 years with lung adenocarcinoma.

The J gene is TRBJ2-3, the V gene TRBV19; TRBD1 matches at 8 bases. This CDR3 spans 14 amino acids. Unmatched junction bases numbered 5, after V lost 6 bases and J lost 3 bases. Germline values: CDR1 LNHDA, CDR2 SQIVND (reference sequence). CDR3 residues: CASRTGDDTDTQYF. The DNA for the CDR3 is TGTGCCAGTAGGACAGGGGATGATACAGATACGCAGTATTTT.

There are a few counts of this clone. J is TRBJ1-1 and V is TRBV7-6; D may be TRBD1 (5 bases). Deletions cut 1 base from V and 5 bases from J, with 11 bases between. Germline lookup yields CDR1 SGHVS and CDR2 FNYEAQ. This CDR3 is 14 amino acids long. Here the CDR3 DNA reads TGTGCCAGCAGCTTAGTGGGGGGTGGGACTGAAGCTTTCTTT. Protein sequence: CASSLVGGGTEAFF.

The chain combines TRBV2 with TRBJ1-1; D uncertain. This CDR3 contains 11 residues. V shed 7 bases and J shed 9 bases, with 12 bases lying between them. Germline values: CDR1 SNHLY, CDR2 FYNNEI. The CDR3, as DNA: TGTGCCAGCAAAGAGGGCCTTCAAGCTTTCTTT. Its translation is CASKEGLQAFF.

The rearrangement joins TRBV5-1 to TRBJ1-1; TRBD1 is a possible D gene (5 bases). Trimming left V 0 bases short and J 7 bases short, with 10 bases between. Germline loops: CDR1 SGHRS, CDR2 YFSETQ. The CDR3 contains 13 residues. The CDR3: CASSLGDLREAFF. CDR3 in DNA: TGCGCCAGCAGCTTGGGGGACCTTCGTGAAGCTTTCTTT.

The genes are TRBV6-4 and TRBJ2-1, with 10 bases that match TRBD2. The CDR3 covers 15 residues. Per germline, CDR1 MRHNA and CDR2 SNTAGT. V dropped 2 bases and J dropped 3; count of bases not matched to a gene: 1. The CDR3 DNA reads as TGTGCCAGCAGTGACGCTAGCGGGAGCTACAATGAGCAGTTCTTC. This sequence encodes CASSDASGSYNEQFF.

This clone was observed a handful of times. The chain links TRBV7-8 to TRBJ2-7; no definite D call. This CDR3 comprises 11 residues. Trimming stripped 1 base from V and 6 bases from J, with 4 bases between. Germline values: CDR1 SGHVS, CDR2 FQNEAQ. CDR3: CASSLDSEQYF. The DNA for the CDR3 is TGTGCCAGCAGCTTAGACTCCGAGCAGTACTTC.

The chain employs TRBV28 and TRBJ1-2, with D unclear. The germline CDR1 and CDR2 sequences are MDHEN and SYDVKM. This CDR3 is 12 amino acids long. Trimming left V 7 bases short and J 6 bases short, with 12 bases between. The CDR3 DNA sequence: TGTGCCAGCACCTCAGTAACGGATGGCTACACCTTC. Its translation is CASTSVTDGYTF.

The sample holds one count of this clone. This chain joins TRBV7-3 and TRBJ1-1; D call uncertain. The germline V gene encodes CDR1 SGHTA and CDR2 FQGTGA. There are 13 residues in the CDR3. V was trimmed by 5 bases and J by 1 base, leaving 8 bases between them. Here the CDR3 reads CASSHKTNTEAFF. The CDR3 DNA is TGTGCCAGCAGCCATAAAACGAACACTGAAGCTTTCTTT.

The chain couples TRBV7-9 to TRBJ1-4; D ambiguous. The V end lost 7 bases, the J end lost 15 bases, and 15 bases lay between the germline ends. This CDR3 is 11 amino acids long. The germline V gene has CDR1 SEHNR and CDR2 FQNEAQ (reference sequence). CDR3 nucleotide sequence: TGTGCCAGCACCGACCAGCGGGGTGTGTTTTTT. Translating gives CASTDQRGVFF.

V and J are TRBV18 and TRBJ1-2; maybe TRBD1 (6 bases). This CDR3 spans 12 amino acids. V was cut by 1 base and J by 6 bases, with 6 bases left in between. Germline CDR1 and CDR2: KGHSH and LQKENI. This chain's CDR3 is CASSPQGDGYTF. The CDR3 region has the DNA TGTGCCAGCTCACCACAGGGGGATGGCTACACCTTC.

This clone was found once. V usage is TRBV10-3 and J usage is TRBJ1-2; D not resolved. The CDR3 spans 12 residues. Germline assignment: CDR1 ENHRY and CDR2 SYGVKD. The V gene lost 4 bases and the J gene lost 4 bases, with 7 bases spanning the gap. The CDR3 DNA reads as TGTGCCATCAGTGTCGACCTCTATGGCTACACCTTC. Its protein product is CAISVDLYGYTF.

The chain has TRBV7-2 and TRBJ2-2, with D maybe TRBD2 (7 bases). Between the trimmed V and J ends, which lost 5 bases and 7 bases, there was a span of 17 bases. Per the germline V gene, CDR1 is SGHTA and CDR2 is FQGNSA. There are 15 residues in the CDR3. The CDR3 loop reads CASSLVGGPGGELFF. The CDR3 nucleotides are TGTGCCAGCAGCCTAGTCGGGGGGCCGGGCGGGGAGCTGTTTTTT.

This rearrangement joins TRBV5-1 to TRBJ1-2; 8 bases fit TRBD1. This CDR3 region has 14 residues. Germline CDR1 and CDR2: SGHRS and YFSETQ. Trimming took 0 bases from V and 3 from J; bases not matched to a gene: 1. The CDR3 spells CASSLGQGYYGYTF. The DNA for the CDR3 is TGCGCCAGCAGCTTGGGACAGGGGTACTATGGCTACACCTTC.

As DNA, the CDR3 is TGTGCCATCAGTTCTAGGGGGCAGGGCAATCAGCCCCAGCATTTT. This gives the protein CAISSRGQGNQPQHF. The chain carries TRBV10-3 and TRBJ1-5; 7 bases are a match to TRBD1. The V segment lost 5 bases and the J segment 2 bases; nucleotides outside the gene matches: 6. Germline CDR1 ENHRY, CDR2 SYGVKD. The CDR3 covers 15 residues.

In its sample, this clone was seen once. The chain is built from TRBV29-1 and TRBJ2-7, with D perhaps TRBD1 (6 bases). In germline, CDR1 is SQVTM, CDR2 ANQGSEA. Between the trimmed V and J ends, which lost 7 bases and 9 bases, there was a span of 19 bases. There are 12 residues in the CDR3. The DNA of the CDR3 is TGCAGCGCGATCGCCGACAGGATCGGGCAGTACTTC. It is translated as CSAIADRIGQYF.

The chain is built from TRBV25-1 and TRBJ2-5, with no clear D. From germline, CDR1 is MGHDK and CDR2 SYGVNS. V was clipped by 5 bases and J by 2 bases, with 15 bases between them. The CDR3 consists of 15 residues. CDR3 in DNA: TGTGCCAGCAGTTGGAGTAGTGGGGTGCAAGAGACCCAGTACTTC. Protein: CASSWSSGVQETQYF.

The chain is built from TRBV5-4 and TRBJ1-2; TRBD1 matches 9 bases. Germline V gene lookup returns CDR1 SGHNT and CDR2 YYREEE (reference sequence). CDR3 size: 16 residues. Germline trimming cut 4 bases from V and 5 bases from J; bases unmatched to any gene: 12. Written as DNA, the CDR3 is TGTGCCAGCAGCCTCCTCCTAACCGGGACAGGGTATGGCTACACCTTC. It specifies CASSLLLTGTGYGYTF.

The chain couples TRBV4-2 to TRBJ2-1, with TRBD2 identical over 12 bases. V shed 3 bases and J 6 bases; nucleotides not matched to a gene: 3. The CDR3 has 15 amino acids. The germline CDR1 and CDR2 sequences are LGHNA and YNFKEQ. CDR3 in amino acids: CASSHSSGGANEQFF. The CDR3 nucleotides read TGTGCCAGCAGCCATTCTAGCGGGGGGGCCAATGAGCAGTTCTTC.

CDR3 nucleotides: TGTGCCAGTAGTGAAGGGGTGTGGACTGAAGCTTTCTTT. It yields the protein CASSEGVWTEAFF. The rearrangement links TRBV19 to TRBJ1-1, with D possibly being TRBD1 (5 bases). This CDR3 has 13 residues. V lost 5 bases to trimming and J lost 5 bases, with 12 bases between them. The V gene's germline CDR1 is LNHDA and CDR2 SQIVND (reference sequence).

The gene calls are TRBV7-8 and TRBJ2-1; TRBD2 agrees at 7 bases. Germline V CDR1 and CDR2: SGHVS, FQNEAQ. The V gene end was trimmed by 4 bases and the J gene end by 5 bases; junction bases not matched to a gene: 2. The CDR3 has 13 residues. The CDR3 is CASSYGTNNEQFF. CDR3 nucleotides: TGTGCCAGCAGCTATGGGACTAACAATGAGCAGTTCTTC.

The chain recombines TRBV6-5 with TRBJ1-2; TRBD1 is a possible D gene (5 bases). The CDR3 sequence is 12 residues long. The germline V gene encodes CDR1 MNHEY and CDR2 SVGAGI. The V gene lost 10 bases and the J gene lost 5 bases, with 14 bases spanning the gap. The CDR3: CAIRGGGYGYTF. DNA of the CDR3: TGTGCCATCCGCGGGGGAGGTTATGGCTACACCTTC.

Only a few counts were recorded for this clone. V usage is TRBV4-1 and J usage is TRBJ1-1; D call uncertain. Germline CDR1 and CDR2: MGHRA and YSYEKL. CDR3 length: 14 residues. Trimming cost V 1 base and J 1 base, with 7 bases left between them. In nucleotides, the CDR3 is TGCGCCAGCAGCCAAGGGAATTGGAACACTGAAGCTTTCTTT. Encoded protein: CASSQGNWNTEAFF.

The rearrangement links TRBV11-2 to TRBJ2-3; maybe TRBD2 (6 bases). This CDR3 spans 16 amino acids. Germline V CDR1 and CDR2: SGHAT, FQNNGV. V shed 3 bases and J shed 1 base, with 14 bases lying between them. The CDR3 sequence: CASSFSGSGRTDTQYF. The DNA for the CDR3 is TGTGCCAGCAGCTTCTCCGGTAGCGGCCGCACAGATACGCAGTATTTT.

This clone appeared once. The chain links TRBV5-1 to TRBJ2-2, with D unclear. V lost 0 bases and J lost 1, with 10 bases in between. The CDR3 extends over 16 amino acids. The germline gives CDR1 SGHRS, CDR2 YFSETQ. As DNA, the CDR3 is TGCGCCAGCAGCTTGGTGCTTGCGGAGAACACCGGGGAGCTGTTTTTT. This sequence encodes CASSLVLAENTGELFF.